This passage covers 17 T cell receptor beta chains from one sample sequenced in a study of vaccination effects on CD4 cells after COVID-19. TCRdb's table, derived via immunoSEQ multiplex PCR, lists solely in-frame clones and lacks some. The sample carries more than 60,000 clones, around 70% recorded once. These receptors have no identified antigens. Using viral peptide pools, the ViraFEST assay grew out antigen-specific CD4+ T cells prior to sequencing. Subsequent to a culture period of about nine days, CD4+ T cells were isolated. Vaccination of participants consisted of two doses of either the BNT162b2 or mRNA-1273 vaccine. This material consisted of CD4+ T cells from PBMCs cultured with HCoV-229E spike peptides, taken after COVID-19 vaccination. These receptors originate from a human donor who received a COVID-19 vaccine.

The V and J genes are TRBV28 and TRBJ1-1; D remains unclear. Germline V lookup: CDR1 MDHEN, CDR2 SYDVKM. CDR3 length equals 11 residues. With 4 bases removed from V and 4 bases from J, the gap between germline ends came to 4 bases. The DNA of the CDR3 is TGTGCCAGCAGTTCCCCCACTGAAGCTTTCTTT. This encodes CASSSPTEAFF.

The chain is built from TRBV19 and TRBJ1-2; the match to TRBD1 covers 8 bases. This CDR3 is built from 13 residues. CDR1 is LNHDA and CDR2 is SQIVND in the germline V gene (reference sequence). J lost 3 bases, V lost 9 bases, and 6 bases had no gene match. Here the CDR3 reads CASRGQGDYGYTF. The DNA for the CDR3 is TGTGCCAGCCGCGGACAGGGAGACTATGGCTACACCTTC.

The chain employs TRBV19 and TRBJ2-3; no definite D call. Germline V gene data show CDR1 as LNHDA and CDR2 as SQIVND (reference sequence). The CDR3 consists of 14 residues. Trimming left V 6 bases short and J 0 bases short, with 10 bases between. The CDR3 region is CASSPKRSTDTQYF. CDR3 DNA sequence: TGTGCCAGTAGCCCGAAACGTAGCACAGATACGCAGTATTTT.

The chain carries TRBV7-3 and TRBJ2-2; possibly TRBD1 for D (5 bases). Germline values: CDR1 SGHTA, CDR2 FQGTGA. Trimming stripped 5 bases from V and 1 base from J, with 11 bases between. The CDR3 is 15 residues long. The CDR3 nucleotides are TGTGCCAGCAGCAGACAGAATCTGAACACCGGGGAGCTGTTTTTT. Amino acid sequence: CASSRQNLNTGELFF.

This clone occurred a few times. The chain carries TRBV6-6 and TRBJ1-5; possible D gene TRBD1, 6 bases. This CDR3 is 15 amino acids long. Germline CDR1 is MNHNY and CDR2 is SVGAGI (reference sequence). The germline V and J ends were trimmed by 7 bases and 7 bases, with 20 bases remaining between them. The CDR3 protein is CASNSLGQGRQPQHF. DNA for the CDR3: TGTGCCAGCAACTCACTGGGACAAGGCAGGCAGCCCCAGCATTTT.

This clone has just a few counts. The chain couples TRBV5-1 to TRBJ2-2; D possibly corresponds to TRBD2 (6 bases). CDR3 length: 16 residues. Germline V gene lookup returns CDR1 SGHRS and CDR2 YFSETQ. V shed 0 bases and J shed 4 bases, with 13 bases lying between them. CDR3 DNA: TGCGCCAGCAGCTTGGAGCCCCCCGGGAGCACCGGGGAGCTGTTTTTT. It codes for CASSLEPPGSTGELFF. Full variable domain (rest looked up from reference TRBV5-1 and TRBJ2-2): KAGVTQTPRYLIKTRGQQVTLSCSPISGHRSVSWYQQTPGQGLQFLFEYFSETQRNKGNFPGRFSGRQFSNSRSEMNVSTLELGDSALYLCASSLEPPGSTGELFFGEGSRLTVL.

The chain combines TRBV5-6 with TRBJ2-1; D perhaps matches TRBD2 (5 bases). Trimming removed 4 bases from V and 7 bases from J, with 9 bases in between. Germline V gene sequence: CDR1 SGHDT, CDR2 YYEEEE. The CDR3 has 12 residues. The CDR3 protein is CASSRTSNEQFF. The CDR3 DNA reads as TGTGCCAGCAGCAGGACTTCAAATGAGCAGTTCTTC.

This clone showed up just a few times. This chain links TRBV4-1 with TRBJ2-1; 8 nucleotides agree with TRBD1. Germline CDR1 and CDR2: MGHRA and YSYEKL. J lost 3 bases, V lost 6 bases, and 4 bases had no gene match. CDR3 length: 14 amino acids. This chain's CDR3 is CASRQGQVYNEQFF. The CDR3 DNA sequence: TGCGCCAGCAGACAGGGACAGGTCTACAATGAGCAGTTCTTC.

There are a few counts of this clone. This chain uses TRBV4-1 with TRBJ2-2; D may be TRBD1 or TRBD2 (5 bases each). Germline loops: CDR1 MGHRA, CDR2 YSYEKL. This CDR3 spans 16 amino acids. V was shortened by 2 bases and J by 3 bases, with 13 bases between the two germline ends. The CDR3 sequence is CASSQPMGTDTGELFF. The CDR3 DNA reads TGCGCCAGCAGCCAACCGATGGGGACGGACACCGGGGAGCTGTTTTTT.

The rearrangement uses TRBV5-8 and TRBJ1-2; no clear D gene. V dropped 4 bases and J dropped 3 bases, with 10 bases sitting between them. The CDR3 extends over 13 amino acids. Germline assignment: CDR1 SGHTS and CDR2 YDEGEE. CDR3 bases: TGTGCCAGCAGCGTTAAGAGATACTATGGCTACACCTTC. As protein: CASSVKRYYGYTF.

The chain uses TRBV6-5 and TRBJ2-3; 8 bases are a match to TRBD2. This CDR3 comprises 15 residues. The germline V gene encodes CDR1 MNHEY and CDR2 SVGAGI. J gave up 2 bases and V 8 bases, and 9 bases lay outside the gene matches. In DNA form, the CDR3 reads TGTGCCAGCCGATTTAGCGGGATTAACACAGATACGCAGTATTTT. It specifies CASRFSGINTDTQYF.

This chain joins TRBV11-3 and TRBJ1-1; D uncertain. Per the germline V gene, CDR1 is SGHNT and CDR2 is YENEEA. The CDR3 has 15 residues. The V end lost 4 bases, the J end lost 3 bases, and 15 bases lay between the germline ends. The CDR3 reads CASSSGREYDTEAFF. CDR3 DNA: TGTGCCAGCAGCTCAGGACGGGAATATGACACTGAAGCTTTCTTT.

This clone was observed a single time. The chain is built from TRBV7-2 and TRBJ2-4; TRBD1 aligns across 7 bases. CDR1 is SGHTA and CDR2 is FQGNSA in the germline V gene. There are 14 residues in the CDR3. With 8 bases clipped from V and 1 base from J, the junction kept 5 bases outside the gene matches. The CDR3 loop reads CASGQGVAKNIQYF. CDR3 DNA: TGTGCCAGCGGCCAGGGGGTCGCCAAAAACATTCAGTACTTC. Using reference TRBV7-2 and TRBJ2-4 for the parts outside the CDR3, the full variable domain is GAGVSQSPSNKVTEKGKDVELRCDPISGHTALYWYRQSLGQGLEFLIYFQGNSAPDKSGLPSDRFSAERTGGSVSTLTIQRTQQEDSAVYLCASGQGVAKNIQYFGAGTRLSVL.

This chain uses TRBV10-2 with TRBJ1-5; D is unclear. The V end lost 8 bases, the J end lost 5 bases, and 13 bases lay between the germline ends. The CDR3 covers 13 residues. From germline, CDR1 is WSHSY and CDR2 SAAADI. The CDR3 reads CASGGAAHQPQHF. Written as DNA, the CDR3 is TGCGCCAGCGGAGGAGCGGCCCATCAGCCCCAGCATTTT.

Only a few counts were recorded for this clone. The chain recombines TRBV19 with TRBJ2-1, with D unresolved. V was clipped by 4 bases and J by 9 bases, with 10 bases between them. Germline CDR1 LNHDA, CDR2 SQIVND (reference sequence). This CDR3 has 12 amino acids. The CDR3 spells CASSNRLPEQFF. DNA for the CDR3: TGTGCCAGTAGTAACCGGCTTCCTGAGCAGTTCTTC.

This chain joins TRBV24-1 and TRBJ1-2; 8 nucleotides match TRBD1. CDR1 KGHDR and CDR2 SFDVKD come from the germline V gene. This CDR3 is built from 14 residues. The V and J ends lost 3 bases and 3 bases, in that order; junction bases with no gene match: 2. CDR3 bases: TGTGCCACCAGTGATGCGACAGGGGACTATGGCTACACCTTC. Encoded protein: CATSDATGDYGYTF.

V and J are TRBV6-5 and TRBJ1-1; TRBD1 aligns across 7 bases. Germline V gives CDR1 MNHEY, CDR2 SVGAGI. Trimming removed 2 bases from V and 6 bases from J; junction bases left unmatched: 9. CDR3 length equals 15 residues. The CDR3 sequence: CASSYAGRGGPEAFF. The DNA for the CDR3 is TGTGCCAGCAGTTACGCGGGCAGGGGGGGGCCTGAAGCTTTCTTT.